This section outlines one T cell receptor (beta chain) sequence together with its context. No antigen is known for it. The sample originates from a study of persistence of HIV-infected CD4 T cells. Overall study results and limits: Antigen-responding cells were enriched for degenerate expanded CDR3beta sequences. CMV- and Gag-responding cells had lower TCRbeta richness than CD3/CD28-responding cells.

In germline, CDR1 is SGHNT, CDR2 YYREEE (reference sequence). V was clipped by 1 base and J by 4 bases, with 17 bases between them. The CDR3 covers 17 residues. This was the immunoSEQ version 4 assay in survey mode. Genomic DNA was diluted to 10 ng/uL, up to roughly 1 ug per sample. Clones were sequenced by immunoSEQ multiplex PCR, and TCRdb holds only the in-frame ones, with some missing. The sample holds about 43,000 clones, around 90% seen once. Nonspecific anti-CD3/anti-CD28 bead stimulation represents the broad CD4+ T cell repertoire. Sorting of responding CD4+ T cells relied on upregulated CD40 ligand together with CD69.

J is TRBJ1-4 and V is TRBV5-4; D might be TRBD1 (5 bases). The clonotype originates from an adult man with HIV who was CMV-seropositive. This specimen consisted of CD4+ T cells sorted from PBMCs after roughly 18-hour stimulation, obtained from a patient who received antiretroviral therapy. Written as DNA, the CDR3 is TGTGCCAGCAGCTTGTGGGGCCCGGGGCCGCTTAATGAAAAACTGTTTTTT. It translates to CASSLWGPGPLNEKLFF.